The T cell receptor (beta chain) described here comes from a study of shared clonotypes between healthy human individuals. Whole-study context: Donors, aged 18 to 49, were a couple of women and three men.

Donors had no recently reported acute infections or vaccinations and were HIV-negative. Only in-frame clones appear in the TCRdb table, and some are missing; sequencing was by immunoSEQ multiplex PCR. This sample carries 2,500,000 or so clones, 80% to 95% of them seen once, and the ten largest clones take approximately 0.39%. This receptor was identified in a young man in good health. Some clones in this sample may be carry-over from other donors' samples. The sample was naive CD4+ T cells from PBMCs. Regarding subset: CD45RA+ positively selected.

The CDR3 sequence: CATQGLAGGPDTDTQYF. Here the CDR3 DNA reads TGTGCCACCCAGGGACTAGCGGGAGGGCCCGACACAGATACGCAGTATTTT. The V gene is TRBV19, the J gene TRBJ2-3; 16 bases are shared with TRBD2. CDR3 size: 17 residues. In germline, CDR1 is LNHDA, CDR2 SQIVND (reference sequence). V lost 10 bases to trimming and J lost 2 bases; unmatched junction nucleotides: 9.